This TCR beta chain was identified in a study of shared clonotypes between healthy human individuals. The study, taken as a whole, reports: Clonotypes that were shared across a handful of donors made up roughly 5% of naive CD4 clonotypes. Estimated clonotype richness was generally higher in naive than memory subsets.

Trimming removed 4 bases from V and 1 base from J; junction bases left unmatched: 4. Germline CDR1 reads SGDLS; CDR2 reads YYNGEE. The CDR3 runs to 15 residues. Naive CD8 cells, CD45RO-negative and positively selected for CCR7, excluded terminally differentiated effector memory CD45RA+ cells. Measured with immunoSEQ multiplex PCR; TCRdb has only the in-frame clones, and not every one. The table records 2 million or so clones, approximately 94% of them present only once. In the case of this clone: Its target is not known.

The sequencing sample was made of naive CD8+ T cells sorted from blood. The origin of this receptor is a man between 18 and 35 years old in good health. This chain uses TRBV9 with TRBJ2-1; 8 nucleotides align to TRBD2. CDR3 sequence reads: CASSPSGRSYNEQFF. The CDR3 nucleotides read TGTGCCAGCAGCCCGAGCGGGAGATCCTACAATGAGCAGTTCTTC.